The 11 T cell receptor beta chains below come from one sample, sequenced in a study of technical replicates of blood from a handful of donors. The data were produced by immunoSEQ multiplex PCR, yet TCRdb's version contains in-frame clones alone and is incomplete. The sample lists 80,000 to 95,000 clones; roughly 96% were seen once. The sample comprised T cells isolated from PBMCs. These receptors all come from a human donor in good health.

The J gene is TRBJ2-7, the V gene TRBV7-8; D gene uncertain. From germline, CDR1 is SGHVS and CDR2 FQNEAQ. CDR3 length equals 14 residues. The V end was cut by 7 bases, the J end by 2 bases, with 15 bases between. CDR3 residues: CASTTSTPTYEQYF. CDR3 DNA: TGTGCCAGCACCACTTCGACACCGACCTACGAGCAGTACTTC.

The chain recombines TRBV19 with TRBJ1-1; D ambiguous. Trimming took off 5 bases at V and 2 bases at J, with 9 bases between the two ends. The CDR3 spans 13 residues. Germline loops: CDR1 LNHDA, CDR2 SQIVND (reference sequence). The CDR3 loop is CASSYTENTEAFF. The CDR3 nucleotides are TGTGCCAGTAGTTATACAGAAAACACTGAAGCTTTCTTT. The whole variable domain, remainder taken from reference TRBV19 and TRBJ1-1, is DGGITQSPKYLFRKEGQNVTLSCEQNLNHDAMYWYRQDPGQGLRLIYYSQIVNDFQKGDIAEGYSVSREKKESFPLTVTSAQKNPTAFYLCASSYTENTEAFFGQGTRLTVV.

This clone occurred once. The genes are TRBV6-5 and TRBJ2-1; 8 bases line up with TRBD2. The V gene's germline CDR1 is MNHEY and CDR2 SVGAGI. The CDR3 consists of 15 residues. J was trimmed by 0 bases and V by 2 bases; bases with no gene match: 0. CDR3 sequence reads: CASSYGTSSYNEQFF. As DNA, the CDR3 is TGTGCCAGCAGTTACGGGACTAGCTCCTACAATGAGCAGTTCTTC.

This sequence joins TRBV2 and TRBJ2-2; perhaps TRBD1 as D (6 bases). Trimming removed 7 bases from V and 4 bases from J, with 13 bases in between. This CDR3 region has 14 residues. In germline, CDR1 is SNHLY, CDR2 FYNNEI. CDR3 residues: CASMNRVSTGELFF. For the CDR3, the DNA is TGTGCCAGCATGAACAGGGTCTCCACCGGGGAGCTGTTTTTT.

This chain uses TRBV7-2 with TRBJ2-3; 12 bases map to TRBD2. The CDR3 is made up of 15 amino acids. Trimming removed 5 bases from V and 9 bases from J; junction bases left unmatched: 9. The germline CDR1 and CDR2 sequences are SGHTA and FQGNSA. CDR3 sequence reads: CASSPRLAGEGTQYF. CDR3 bases: TGTGCCAGCAGCCCGAGACTAGCGGGAGAGGGGACGCAGTATTTT. Looking up the rest from reference TRBV7-2 and TRBJ2-3 gives the full variable domain: GAGVSQSPSNKVTEKGKDVELRCDPISGHTALYWYRQSLGQGLEFLIYFQGNSAPDKSGLPSDRFSAERTGGSVSTLTIQRTQQEDSAVYLCASSPRLAGEGTQYFGPGTRLTVL.

The chain links TRBV7-2 to TRBJ1-4, with D possibly matching TRBD1 (6 bases). This CDR3 region has 15 residues. The germline V gene has CDR1 SGHTA and CDR2 FQGNSA. The V end was cut by 5 bases, the J end by 5 bases, with 15 bases between. The CDR3 protein is CASSQNRVINEKLFF. The CDR3 region has the DNA TGTGCCAGCAGCCAGAACAGGGTCATAAATGAAAAACTGTTTTTT.

The rearrangement uses TRBV6-5 and TRBJ1-1, with D perhaps matching TRBD1 (5 bases). V was shortened by 7 bases and J by 5 bases, with 17 bases between the two germline ends. This CDR3 comprises 14 residues. Per the germline V gene, CDR1 is MNHEY and CDR2 is SVGAGI. The CDR3 is CASTVAGFGTEAFF. The CDR3 region has the DNA TGTGCCAGCACCGTGGCAGGGTTCGGGACTGAAGCTTTCTTT.

Written as DNA, the CDR3 is TGTGCCCATGGGGGGGACACCGGGGAGCTGTTTTTT. Amino acids: CAHGGDTGELFF. The V gene is TRBV25-1, the J gene TRBJ2-2; 7 bases align to TRBD2. J lost 3 bases, V lost 11 bases, and 3 bases had no gene match. This CDR3 has 12 amino acids. In germline, CDR1 is MGHDK, CDR2 SYGVNS.

V is TRBV28 and J is TRBJ2-2; 10 nucleotides match TRBD1. The CDR3 sequence is 17 residues long. The trim removed 3 bases at V and 5 bases at J, leaving 9 bases unmatched. CDR1 is MDHEN, CDR2 SYDVKM, per germline. DNA of the CDR3: TGTGCCAGCAGTTTCTTGGGACAGGGGAAGGGGACCGGGGAGCTGTTTTTT. The encoded protein is CASSFLGQGKGTGELFF.

The V call is TRBV18, the J call TRBJ2-2; 10 nucleotides match TRBD2. This CDR3 is built from 16 residues. Trimming took 1 base from V and 5 from J; bases not matched to a gene: 4. Germline lookup yields CDR1 KGHSH and CDR2 LQKENI. In DNA, the CDR3 is TGTGCCAGCTCACCACAGGCTAGCGGGAGTACCGGGGAGCTGTTTTTT. It translates to CASSPQASGSTGELFF.

The chain joins TRBV7-9 to TRBJ2-7; D is perhaps TRBD1 (6 bases). The V gene lost 5 bases and the J gene lost 2 bases, with 13 bases spanning the gap. The CDR3 is 14 residues long. CDR1 and CDR2 from the germline V gene are SEHNR and FQNEAQ (reference sequence). The CDR3 loop is CASSQSGTTYEQYF. The CDR3 bases are TGTGCCAGCAGCCAGTCCGGGACAACCTACGAGCAGTACTTC.